Described below is a single TCR beta chain sequence and its context. As yet, its antigen is unknown. In the naive CD8 group, cells lacked CD45RO and were positively selected for CCR7, so terminally differentiated effector memory CD45RA+ cells were left out. This sample was taken from a study of shared clonotypes between healthy human individuals. Study-wide points: Blood alone was sampled, and tissue repertoires likely differ.

The CDR3 has 14 residues. In germline, CDR1 is SEHNR, CDR2 FQNEAQ (reference sequence). V dropped 5 bases and J dropped 5; count of bases not matched to a gene: 8. Researchers ran the assay at a deep level. Some clones are missing from TCRdb's copy, which holds only in-frame ones; the method was immunoSEQ multiplex PCR. The sample includes approximately 2,000,000 clones, 80% to 95% of them seen just once. Sequenced sample: naive CD8+ T cells from PBMCs. This rearrangement joins TRBV7-9 to TRBJ2-7; 8 positions agree with TRBD1. The sequence derives from a man in his late teens or twenties in good health. Some clones in this sample may be carry-over from other donors' samples. This CDR3 is CASSTDRGLDEQYF. DNA of the CDR3: TGTGCCAGCAGCACCGACAGGGGTCTTGACGAGCAGTACTTC.